The text below deals with one T cell receptor beta chain. Its antigen is unknown. Repertoires were generated with immunoSEQ multiplex PCR, while TCRdb's copy carries only in-frame clones and drops some. The table has tens of thousands of clones, approximately 87% seen once; the top ten hold about 38%. CDR3 size: 15 residues. CDR1 and CDR2 (germline): SGDLS, YYNGEE. V was clipped by 0 bases and J by 4 bases, with 13 bases between them. The data were taken from a study of cytotoxic CD8 clonotypes in ibrutinib-treated CLL. As for the study in general: Some 24 partial and 2 complete responses; at median about 70 months, around 14 remitted, roughly 12 progressed. Mean values per sample were 255,043 productive templates and under 100,000 productive rearrangements.

Study findings and constraints: Elevated clonality accompanied ibrutinib response, with a return toward baseline values at progression.

This clonotype was obtained from a human donor with chronic lymphocytic leukemia. Material: PBMCs, obtained after 24 months of ibrutinib treatment. The chain has TRBV9 and TRBJ1-2; a possible D gene is TRBD1 (5 bases). This CDR3 is CASSVGSGTVYGYTF. The CDR3 nucleotides are TGTGCCAGCAGCGTAGGCTCAGGGACTGTCTATGGCTACACCTTC.